This T cell receptor beta chain was profiled in a study of read filtering for tumor transcriptome and immune sequencing. Study in general: The cohort had roughly 16 men and approximately 13 women aged roughly 47 to 85, mean about 70 years. Revised staging placed roughly 8 patients in R-ISS I, over 15 in II, more than five in III. TCR-mapped reads were about 3.5 to 11 million with IR-seq versus about 85 to 1,300 with RNA-seq. Findings and caveats of the study: RNA-seq captured clonotypes less deeply and reliably than IR-seq.

This clonotype was detected ten times or more. What it binds is unknown. The library was built from around 400 ng RNA with molecular barcoded adaptors for alpha/delta and beta/gamma chains. TCRdb reanalysed the reads using MiXCR and keeps one entry per CDR3 protein. Among around 41,000 distinct CDR3 sequences listed, approximately 12% were seen once. This receptor was identified in a donor aged 40 or older with multiple myeloma. Sequencing was carried out using a population of CD138-negative cells sorted from bone marrow.

CDR3 protein: CATNSGPSTGELFF. CDR3 nucleotides: TGTGCCACCAACAGCGGACCGAGCACCGGGGAGCTGTTTTTT. The chain has TRBV24-1 and TRBJ2-2; D perhaps matches TRBD2 (5 bases). Germline CDR1 and CDR2: KGHDR and SFDVKD. The CDR3 length is 14 residues. V was shortened by 8 bases and J by 4 bases, with 13 bases between the two germline ends.